These 27 T cell receptor beta chains were sequenced from one sample in a study of blood T cells in healthy people across ages. Through a sample-barcoded 5' primer and a J-beta primer mix, a second PCR was run for roughly 6 to 12 cycles. TCRdb re-derived calls from the 5' RACE reads in MiXCR, one entry per CDR3 protein. This table holds around 1,600,000 distinct CDR3 sequences, 35% to 45% found once. Sample: blood. The origin of the receptors is a woman aged 18-29 years in good health.

This clonotype was seen a few times. The V and J genes are TRBV20-1 and TRBJ2-3; TRBD2 aligns across 10 bases. This CDR3 comprises 16 residues. Unmatched junction bases numbered 5, after V lost 0 bases and J lost 2 bases. Germline V lookup: CDR1 DFQATT, CDR2 SNEGSKA (reference sequence). CDR3 protein: CSARDASGGSTDTQYF. The CDR3 nucleotides read TGCAGTGCTAGAGATGCTAGCGGGGGTTCCACAGATACGCAGTATTTT.

The rearrangement uses TRBV29-1 and TRBJ2-1; 7 bases line up with TRBD2. V lost 2 bases and J lost 0; bases outside the gene matches: 7. The CDR3 covers 16 residues. Per the germline V gene, CDR1 is SQVTM and CDR2 is ANQGSEA. CDR3 sequence: CSVELAVGSSYNEQFF. CDR3 sequence (DNA): TGCAGCGTTGAACTAGCGGTAGGGAGCTCCTACAATGAGCAGTTCTTC.

Ten or more counts support this clonotype. V gene TRBV18 combines with J gene TRBJ1-2; D remains ambiguous. Germline V gene data show CDR1 as KGHSH and CDR2 as LQKENI. The CDR3 sequence is 13 residues long. V gave up 8 bases and J gave up 2 bases, with 12 bases separating them. Written as DNA, the CDR3 is TGTGCCAGCAGTGGCGACGGAAACTATGGCTACACCTTC. Protein product: CASSGDGNYGYTF.

As regards this clonotype: One end of the junction is discordant with germline, which a read error may explain. The chain joins TRBV6-2 or TRBV6-3 to TRBJ2-1; D gene unclear. This CDR3 has 15 residues. In germline, CDR1 is MNHEY, CDR2 SVGEGT. This chain's CDR3 is CANSYSPHKGNEQFF. CDR3 DNA: TGTGCCAACAGTTACTCCCCTCATAAGGGAAATGAGCAGTTCTTC.

CDR3 sequence: CSARGDRANYGYTF. The CDR3 nucleotides are TGCAGTGCTAGAGGGGACAGGGCAAACTATGGCTACACCTTC. The V gene is TRBV20-1, the J gene TRBJ1-2; 9 bases are shared with TRBD1. The J segment lost 2 bases and the V segment lost 1 base, leaving 2 bases of the junction unmatched. This CDR3 region has 14 residues. Germline V lookup: CDR1 DFQATT, CDR2 SNEGSKA (reference sequence).

This chain connects TRBV4-2 to TRBJ2-3; 7 positions agree with TRBD2. Germline V CDR1 and CDR2: LGHNA, YNFKEQ. Trimming took 5 bases from V and 0 from J; bases not matched to a gene: 8. This CDR3 is built from 16 residues. This CDR3 reads CASSNPPSGSTDTQYF. As DNA, the CDR3 is TGTGCCAGCAGCAACCCTCCTAGCGGTAGCACAGATACGCAGTATTTT.

This sequence joins TRBV7-9 and TRBJ2-5; D uncertain. Germline V gene sequence: CDR1 SEHNR, CDR2 FQNEAQ (reference sequence). There are 12 residues in the CDR3. V was trimmed by 5 bases and J by 11 bases, leaving 15 bases between them. As DNA, the CDR3 is TGTGCCAGCAGCAAGTTAGTGGATGAGCAGTACTTC. As protein: CASSKLVDEQYF.

The V gene is TRBV5-1, the J gene TRBJ2-7, with D possibly being TRBD1 (5 bases). Trimming pared 0 bases from V and 2 bases from J, leaving 9 bases between. Germline loops: CDR1 SGHRS, CDR2 YFSETQ. The CDR3 is made up of 14 amino acids. The CDR3 reads CASSLEGVAYEQYF. In DNA, the CDR3 is TGCGCCAGCAGCTTGGAAGGGGTGGCCTACGAGCAGTACTTC. Full variable domain (remainder filled in from reference TRBV5-1 and TRBJ2-7): KAGVTQTPRYLIKTRGQQVTLSCSPISGHRSVSWYQQTPGQGLQFLFEYFSETQRNKGNFPGRFSGRQFSNSRSEMNVSTLELGDSALYLCASSLEGVAYEQYFGPGTRLTVT.

V gene TRBV19 combines with J gene TRBJ2-1, with unresolved D. The CDR3 length is 12 residues. With 3 bases removed from V and 9 bases from J, the gap between germline ends came to 9 bases. The germline CDR1 and CDR2 sequences are LNHDA and SQIVND (reference sequence). Here the CDR3 reads CASSIGNSEQFF. The CDR3 bases are TGTGCCAGTAGTATTGGTAATAGTGAGCAGTTCTTC.

This clonotype was seen just once. The chain is built from TRBV6-1 and TRBJ1-1; D call uncertain. CDR3 size: 13 residues. CDR1 MNHNS and CDR2 SASEGT come from the germline V gene. Trimming stripped 6 bases from V and 3 bases from J, with 11 bases between. In DNA form, the CDR3 reads TGTGCCAGCAGAACAAATCGGGACACTGAAGCTTTCTTT. Its protein is CASRTNRDTEAFF.

This clonotype has only a few counts. J is TRBJ1-2 and V is TRBV28; 9 bases are a match to TRBD1. V lost 5 bases, J lost 8 bases, and 15 bases stayed unmatched. The CDR3 is made up of 16 amino acids. Germline V gives CDR1 MDHEN, CDR2 SYDVKM. CDR3 sequence: CASSPNTGGSSRGYTF. The CDR3 DNA is TGTGCCAGCAGTCCTAACACAGGGGGCAGTTCTAGGGGCTACACCTTC.

The chain couples TRBV9 to TRBJ2-3; possibly TRBD2 for D (5 bases). The CDR3 has 15 amino acids. V was cut by 3 bases and J by 6 bases, with 17 bases left in between. Germline V lookup: CDR1 SGDLS, CDR2 YYNGEE. This chain's CDR3 is CASSADCGSSDTQYF. As DNA, the CDR3 is TGTGCCAGCAGCGCGGATTGCGGGTCCTCGGATACGCAGTATTTT.

This clonotype has a handful of counts. The chain combines TRBV4-1 with TRBJ2-3, with unresolved D. Germline loops: CDR1 MGHRA, CDR2 YSYEKL. The CDR3 contains 14 residues. Trimming stripped 2 bases from V and 5 bases from J, with 11 bases between. The CDR3, as DNA: TGCGCCAGCAGCCAAAGGAACAACCAAGATACGCAGTATTTT. Translation gives CASSQRNNQDTQYF.

This clonotype showed up just a few times. This sequence joins TRBV7-9 and TRBJ2-1; D possibly corresponds to TRBD2 (6 bases). Trimming pared 5 bases from V and 2 bases from J, leaving 16 bases between. Per germline, CDR1 SEHNR and CDR2 FQNEAQ (reference sequence). The CDR3 contains 16 residues. The CDR3 sequence: CASSTVGGRPYNEQFF. For the CDR3, the DNA is TGTGCCAGCAGCACAGTCGGGGGAAGGCCCTACAATGAGCAGTTCTTC. Together with reference TRBV7-9 and TRBJ2-1, the CDR3 gives the full variable domain: DTGVSQNPRHKITKRGQNVTFRCDPISEHNRLYWYRQTLGQGPEFLTYFQNEAQLEKSRLLSDRFSAERPKGSFSTLEIQRTEQGDSAMYLCASSTVGGRPYNEQFFGPGTRLTVL.

This clonotype was seen repeatedly, ten times or more. The chain has TRBV6-4 and TRBJ2-1, with TRBD2 identical over 8 bases. The CDR3 sequence is 15 residues long. Germline V CDR1 and CDR2: MRHNA, SNTAGT. With 3 bases clipped from V and 3 bases from J, the junction kept 4 bases outside the gene matches. CDR3 residues: CASSERGGDYNEQFF. Written as DNA, the CDR3 is TGTGCCAGCAGTGAACGGGGGGGAGACTACAATGAGCAGTTCTTC.

The chain couples TRBV29-1 to TRBJ2-1, with D perhaps matching TRBD1 (5 bases). Germline lookup yields CDR1 SQVTM and CDR2 ANQGSEA. The V end lost 6 bases, the J end lost 6 bases, and 15 bases lay between the germline ends. This CDR3 has 13 residues. The CDR3 protein is CSVAQGPPNEQFF. DNA for the CDR3: TGCAGCGTCGCCCAGGGTCCCCCCAATGAGCAGTTCTTC.

The chain has TRBV12-3 or TRBV12-4 and TRBJ2-5; 11 bases agree with TRBD2. V trimming: 3 bases; J trimming: 2 bases; junction bases outside the gene matches: 5. This CDR3 has 16 residues. Here the CDR3 DNA reads TGTGCCAGCAGTTTGGGGGGACTAGCGGTACAAGAGACCCAGTACTTC. This gives the protein CASSLGGLAVQETQYF.

For this clonotype: A read error may account for a junction end that differs from germline. The V call is TRBV6-6, the J call TRBJ2-3, with no clear D. Germline CDR1 and CDR2: MNHNY and SVGAGI (reference sequence). The CDR3 has 15 amino acids. The CDR3 sequence is CTSSPSGVVGDTQYF. The CDR3, as DNA: TGTACCAGCAGTCCAAGTGGGGTTGTGGGAGATACGCAGTATTTT.

The CDR3 DNA reads TGTGCCATCGGGGACCTAGCGGGAGTTGAGAATACGCAGTATTTT. Protein sequence: CAIGDLAGVENTQYF. The chain links TRBV10-3 to TRBJ2-3, with 10 positions matching TRBD2. Per the germline V gene, CDR1 is ENHRY and CDR2 is SYGVKD. After removal of 8 bases from V and 7 bases from J, the junction contained 12 bases not matched to a gene. The CDR3 runs to 15 residues.

This rearrangement joins TRBV7-9 to TRBJ2-2; D is ambiguous. The germline V gene encodes CDR1 SEHNR and CDR2 FQNEAQ (reference sequence). V was shortened by 3 bases and J by 8 bases, with 10 bases between the two germline ends. The CDR3 is 13 residues long. CDR3 DNA: TGTGCCAGCAGCTTCTCCCCACTGGGGGAGCTGTTTTTT. Encoded protein: CASSFSPLGELFF.

The J gene is TRBJ1-3, the V gene TRBV29-1, with a tentative D call TRBD1 (6 bases). Germline assignment: CDR1 SQVTM and CDR2 ANQGSEA. CDR3 length equals 14 residues. V lost 3 bases and J lost 5, with 14 bases in between. The DNA for the CDR3 is TGCAGCGTTGAGATGCCCACAGGGCGAAACACCATATATTTT. Residues: CSVEMPTGRNTIYF.

This clonotype was found a few times. The rearrangement links TRBV7-9 to TRBJ2-1; D perhaps matches TRBD1 (5 bases). The germline V and J ends were trimmed by 5 bases and 3 bases, with 11 bases remaining between them. The CDR3 has 14 residues. CDR1 is SEHNR and CDR2 is FQNEAQ in the germline V gene (reference sequence). CDR3: CASSRETGYNEQFF. In DNA form, the CDR3 reads TGTGCCAGCAGCCGCGAAACAGGCTACAATGAGCAGTTCTTC.

V and J are TRBV7-2 and TRBJ1-1; unclear D gene. Germline V gene data show CDR1 as SGHTA and CDR2 as FQGNSA. The V gene lost 1 base and the J gene lost 4 bases, with 13 bases spanning the gap. This CDR3 has 15 amino acids. The CDR3 region is CASSLDPVSTTEAFF. CDR3 in DNA: TGTGCCAGCAGCTTAGACCCGGTGTCGACCACTGAAGCTTTCTTT.

On this clonotype: No conserved phenylalanine or tryptophan is present at the end of the CDR3, so a read error is the likely explanation. This sequence joins TRBV29-1 and TRBJ2-1, with no clear D. Trimming left V 6 bases short and J 0 bases short, with 15 bases between. Germline CDR1 and CDR2: SQVTM and ANQGSEA. This CDR3 has 15 residues. In DNA, the CDR3 is TGCAGCGTGGCCGTTGGGCAGAGCTCCTACAATGAGCAGTTCTGC. This encodes CSVAVGQSSYNEQFC.

The V gene is TRBV4-1, the J gene TRBJ1-2, with D possibly TRBD1 on 5 matching bases. Germline V CDR1 and CDR2: MGHRA, YSYEKL. V was pared by 4 bases and J by 6 bases, with 21 bases between. CDR3 size: 16 residues. CDR3 in DNA: TGCGCCAGCAGCCTCCGCCCCGGCAGGGTCAAGAATGGCTACACCTTC. Protein sequence: CASSLRPGRVKNGYTF.

This clonotype was counted a few times. V gene TRBV20-1 combines with J gene TRBJ2-3, with D unclear. CDR1 and CDR2 (germline): DFQATT, SNEGSKA (reference sequence). The germline V and J ends were trimmed by 0 bases and 3 bases, with 10 bases remaining between them. This CDR3 has 14 amino acids. Written as DNA, the CDR3 is TGCAGTGCTAGAGATTGGCAGGAGACAGATACGCAGTATTTT. Translation gives CSARDWQETDTQYF.

The chain is built from TRBV12-3 or TRBV12-4 and TRBJ2-7; 11 positions agree with TRBD2. Matching the DNA end better, TRBJ2-5 makes the J call doubtful. The CDR3 runs 17 residues. This CDR3 is CASSLVQLAGVRETQYF. CDR3 nucleotides: TGTGCCAGCAGTTTAGTTCAACTAGCGGGAGTTCGGGAGACCCAGTACTTC.